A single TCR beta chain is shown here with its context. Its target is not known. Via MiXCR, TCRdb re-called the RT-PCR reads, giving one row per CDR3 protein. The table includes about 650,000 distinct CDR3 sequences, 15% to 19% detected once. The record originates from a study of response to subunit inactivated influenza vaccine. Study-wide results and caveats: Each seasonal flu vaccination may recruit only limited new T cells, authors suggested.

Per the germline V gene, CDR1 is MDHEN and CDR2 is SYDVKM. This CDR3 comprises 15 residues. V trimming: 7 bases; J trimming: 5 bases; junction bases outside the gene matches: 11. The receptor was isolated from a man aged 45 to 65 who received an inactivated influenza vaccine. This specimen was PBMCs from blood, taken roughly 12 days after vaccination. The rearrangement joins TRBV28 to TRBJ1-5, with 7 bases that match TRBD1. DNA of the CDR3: TGTGCCAGCATACCACAGGGGATTAAGGATCAGCCCCAGCATTTT. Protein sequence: CASIPQGIKDQPQHF.